The clone carrying this TCR beta chain has just one count. The CDR3 covers 15 residues. The junction had 11 bases not matched to a gene; V was cut back by 1 base and J by 10 bases. Germline assignment: CDR1 MGHRA and CDR2 YSYEKL. These data belong to a study of blood T cell repertoires in COVID-19. Study background: Samples representing acute and convalescent COVID-19 were sourced from the United States, Italy and Spain. The cDNA or gDNA used as material had been derived from T cells, B-cell-depleted T cells, or PBMCs.

Assay used: immunoSEQ multiplex PCR; TCRdb lists only in-frame clones, some missing. This table has 85,000 to 90,000 clones, under 95% appearing once. The sample comprised peripheral blood. The V and J genes are TRBV4-1 and TRBJ2-3; 7 bases fit TRBD2. The origin of this receptor is a human donor with active COVID-19. The donor label of this sample is uncertain. Here the CDR3 reads CASSQATGLVGPQYF. CDR3 DNA: TGCGCCAGCAGCCAAGCCACCGGACTAGTGGGTCCGCAGTATTTT.